This is a list of T cell receptor beta chains from one sample in a study of cytomegalovirus exposure and HLA in healthy donors. Repertoires were generated with immunoSEQ multiplex PCR, while TCRdb's copy carries only in-frame clones and drops some. The sample lists about 170,000 clones; about 79% were seen once. The source material was PBMCs. These receptors originate from a man aged 35 to 55 in good health and CMV-seropositive. Each CDR3 is given with its conserved first and last residue. A D gene is named only where the DNA matches it firmly. Rows may omit the clone size; those that give it use once, few, many or a size class.

j_call: TRBJ1-1; cdr3_length: 13; v_call: TRBV6-5; clone_size: .; d_call: .; cdr3_aa: CASSQQGNTEAFF; cdr3_nt: TGTGCCAGCAGTCAACAGGGAAACACTGAAGCTTTCTTT
j_call: TRBJ2-7; cdr3_length: 15; v_call: TRBV7-9; clone_size: .; d_call: TRBD1; cdr3_aa: CASSPSTGTLYEQYF; cdr3_nt: TGTGCCAGCAGCCCCTCGACAGGGACCCTATACGAGCAGTACTTC
j_call: TRBJ1-5; cdr3_length: 15; v_call: TRBV27; clone_size: few; d_call: TRBD1; cdr3_aa: CASSLFGQGDQPQHF; cdr3_nt: TGTGCCAGCAGTTTATTCGGACAGGGGGATCAGCCCCAGCATTTT
j_call: TRBJ2-2; cdr3_length: 13; v_call: TRBV5-1; clone_size: .; d_call: .; cdr3_aa: CAGRQGSTGELFF; cdr3_nt: TGCGCCGGGCGGCAGGGGAGCACCGGGGAGCTGTTTTTT
j_call: TRBJ2-5; cdr3_length: 14; v_call: TRBV19; clone_size: .; d_call: .; cdr3_aa: CASTPAWAQETQYF; cdr3_nt: TGTGCCAGTACGCCGGCCTGGGCCCAAGAGACCCAGTACTTC
j_call: TRBJ2-1; cdr3_length: 17; v_call: TRBV11-3; clone_size: few; d_call: .; cdr3_aa: CASSSPLWEDPYNEQFF; cdr3_nt: TGTGCCAGCAGCTCCCCTTTGTGGGAGGACCCCTACAATGAGCAGTTCTTC
j_call: TRBJ2-7; cdr3_length: 16; v_call: TRBV7-6; clone_size: .; d_call: .; cdr3_aa: CASSQGSKGTSYEQYF; cdr3_nt: TGTGCCAGCAGCCAGGGTTCCAAGGGAACCTCCTACGAGCAGTACTTC
j_call: TRBJ1-5; cdr3_length: 16; v_call: TRBV5-6; clone_size: .; d_call: .; cdr3_aa: CASSLALGQGNQPQHF; cdr3_nt: TGTGCCAGCAGCTTGGCCCTGGGACAAGGCAATCAGCCCCAGCATTTT
j_call: TRBJ1-2; cdr3_length: 15; v_call: TRBV5-6; clone_size: few; d_call: TRBD1; cdr3_aa: CASSPSGQYMHGYTF; cdr3_nt: TGTGCCAGCAGCCCGTCGGGACAGTATATGCATGGCTACACCTTC
j_call: TRBJ1-2; cdr3_length: 14; v_call: TRBV18; clone_size: .; d_call: .; cdr3_aa: CASGSQGHNYGYTF; cdr3_nt: TGTGCCAGCGGCAGCCAGGGGCATAACTATGGCTACACCTTC
j_call: TRBJ1-1; cdr3_length: 15; v_call: TRBV19; clone_size: .; d_call: .; cdr3_aa: CASSIVTTGNTEAFF; cdr3_nt: TGTGCCAGTAGTATAGTTACGACAGGGAACACTGAAGCTTTCTTT
j_call: TRBJ2-7; cdr3_length: 15; v_call: TRBV4-2; clone_size: .; d_call: .; cdr3_aa: CASSQDLTPRYEQYF; cdr3_nt: TGTGCCAGCAGCCAAGATCTGACTCCTAGGTACGAGCAGTACTTC